This T cell receptor (beta chain) was captured by sequencing in a study of response to subunit inactivated influenza vaccine. TCRdb ran MiXCR on the RT-PCR reads and lists one entry per CDR3 protein. The sample holds about 570,000 distinct CDR3 sequences, approximately 11% seen once. Germline V CDR1 and CDR2: SGHRS, YFSETQ. V gave up 0 bases and J gave up 1 base, with 10 bases separating them. This CDR3 has 15 amino acids. The data also belong to a second study, concerning T cells expressing NK-cell markers. That source notes: What made the TCR beta cDNA was 5'RACE template switching with UMIs. It was sorted CD3+CD56+NKG2C+, CD3+CD56+NKG2C- and CD3+CD56-NKG2C+ T cells that supplied the TCR beta repertoires. In several donors, dominant CD3+CD56+NKG2C+ clones formed roughly 1.0-7.5% of CD8+ cells. These clonotypes additionally ranked first within the CD3+CD56-NKG2C+ fraction of several donors.

The V gene is TRBV5-1, the J gene TRBJ1-1, with D unresolved. The sample was PBMCs from blood, taken on the day of vaccination. The receptor was derived from a middle-aged man who received an inactivated influenza vaccine. The CDR3 sequence: CASSLGQARNTEAFF. Written as DNA, the CDR3 is TGCGCCAGCAGCTTGGGGCAGGCCAGGAACACTGAAGCTTTCTTT.